A single T cell receptor (beta chain) is shown here with its context. Per germline, CDR1 DFQATT and CDR2 SNEGSKA (reference sequence). The CDR3 runs 15 residues. Germline trimming cut 7 bases from V and 4 bases from J; bases unmatched to any gene: 12. The data belong to a study of CD8 T cells in Susac syndrome. Random-hexamer reverse transcription was applied to 0.5 to 1 ug RNA. The immunoSEQ assay covered 54 Vbeta and 13 Jbeta segments for CDR3. MiXCR, applied by TCRdb to the immunoSEQ multiplex PCR reads, yields one record per CDR3 protein. The top ten hold approximately 0.08% of the sample, which has around 200,000 distinct CDR3 sequences, 95% seen once. TCR beta from blood CD8+ and CD4+ T cells was sequenced. The TEMRA cells underwent FACS enrichment, while the CD8+ and CD4+ T cells underwent negative isolation.

The receptor comes from a human donor with multiple sclerosis. The sample consisted of CD4+ T cells from PBMCs. The V and J genes are TRBV20-1 and TRBJ1-1; the match to TRBD1 covers 10 bases. DNA for the CDR3: TGCAGTGTTTCCCCGGGACAGGGGCCGGGCACTGAAGCTTTCTTT. It yields the protein CSVSPGQGPGTEAFF.